This entry describes one T cell receptor beta chain. The antigen is unknown. This record comes from a study of blood T cells in healthy people across ages. General study results and limits: Higher diversity and more naive CD4+ cells were features of long-lived donors, compared to aged donors.

A sample-barcoded 5' primer and a J-beta primer mix were used in a second PCR of about 6 to 12 cycles. Tagging of each cDNA molecule was performed by a template-switch adaptor with 12 random nucleotides. MiXCR, applied by TCRdb to the 5' RACE reads, yields one record per CDR3 protein. The repertoire has fewer than 900,000 distinct CDR3 sequences, 35% to 40% of them found once; the top ten carry roughly 13%. RNA extraction gave at least 5 micrograms of total RNA per sample. This sequence was found in a man between 18 and 29 years old in good health. Source material: blood.

CDR3 amino acids: CAISESGRNTEAFF. Here the CDR3 DNA reads TGTGCCATCAGTGAGTCCGGGAGGAACACTGAAGCTTTCTTT. The J gene is TRBJ1-1, the V gene TRBV10-3; D gene unclear. V gave up 0 bases and J gave up 1 base, with 6 bases separating them. Germline V lookup: CDR1 ENHRY, CDR2 SYGVKD. This CDR3 region has 14 residues.